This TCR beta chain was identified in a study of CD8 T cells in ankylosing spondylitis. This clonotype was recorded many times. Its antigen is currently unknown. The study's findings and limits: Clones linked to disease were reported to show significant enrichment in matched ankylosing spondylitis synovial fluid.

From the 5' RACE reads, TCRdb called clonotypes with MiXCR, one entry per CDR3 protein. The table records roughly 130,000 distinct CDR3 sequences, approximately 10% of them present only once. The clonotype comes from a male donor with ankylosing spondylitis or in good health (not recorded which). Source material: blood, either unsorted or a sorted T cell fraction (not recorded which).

The CDR3 spells CASSLGAHNEQFF. The DNA for the CDR3 is TGCGCCAGCAGCTTGGGGGCCCACAATGAGCAGTTCTTC. V gene TRBV5-1 combines with J gene TRBJ2-1; D call uncertain. The CDR3 runs to 13 residues. In germline, CDR1 is SGHRS, CDR2 YFSETQ. V gave up 0 bases and J gave up 5 bases, with 6 bases separating them.